The clone carrying this T cell receptor beta chain occurred once. Its antigen is as yet unknown. A junction boundary mismatches the germline segment, possibly from a read error. Germline DNA was also extracted, while the blood RNA originated from unsorted whole blood. Among the patients, all had chronic HBV infection and none had been treated. The authors collected about 4 milliliters of peripheral blood before surgery. These data are taken from a study of tumor-infiltrating lymphocytes in primary liver carcinoma. Findings and caveats of the study: Left bulk and unsorted, the samples did not allow CD4+ and CD8+ repertoires to be compared.

CDR1 and CDR2 (germline): MNHEY, SVGEGT. This CDR3 region has 14 residues. With around 490 ng total RNA as template and a constant-region primer, TCR beta cDNA was made. Slightly modified ARM-PCR with three nested multiplex PCR rounds yielded TCR beta libraries. A C-beta reverse primer and TRBV1-TRBV30 forward primers served in each of the first two PCR rounds, at ten to eleven cycles apiece. TCRdb reanalysed the multiplex PCR reads using MiXCR and keeps one entry per CDR3 protein. The sample yields hundreds of thousands of distinct CDR3 sequences, 65% seen once. The chain uses TRBV6-2 or TRBV6-3 and TRBJ2-7, with D possibly being TRBD2 (5 bases). The TCR sequence derives from a middle-aged man with primary liver carcinoma and hepatitis B virus infection. The specimen sequenced was peripheral blood. The CDR3 DNA is TGTGTCAGCAGTTACGACTACGGGGACTACGAGCAGTACTTC. It specifies CVSSYDYGDYEQYF.